This TCR beta chain was recovered during a study of CD8+ T cells in alopecia areata (dated by TCRdb to the late 2010s). For the wider study: Treated patients were enrolled in an open-label pilot trial of oral tofacitinib at 5 to 10 mg twice daily for moderate-to-severe alopecia areata. Human TCRbeta sequencing covered scalp tissue and sorted CD4+ and CD8+ peripheral blood T cells from patchy and totalis/universalis alopecia areata patients and healthy controls. Tofacitinib-treated patients had biopsies at baseline and at 4 and 24 weeks of treatment, with a later scalp biopsy in several patients. RNA came from the PAXgene miRNA kit for fixed scalp, the miRNeasy kit for PBMCs, and the RNeasy kit for mouse skin. To study T cell clonal expansion in alopecia areata, the researchers applied high-throughput TCRbeta sequencing to both the C3H/HeJ mouse model and human patients. Disease severity in treated patients was measured with the SALT score, which quantifies the percentage of affected scalp surface area. Clonality in the scalp was compared among normal scalp (n=4), patchy alopecia areata scalp (n=8), and alopecia totalis/universalis scalp (n=8). Patients received tofacitinib for 6 to 18 months and were then followed off drug for 6 months to check for delayed response and recurrence. immunoSEQ multiplex PCR using 35 Vbeta forward primers and 13 Jbeta reverse primers was used to amplify TCRbeta CDR3 regions. General conclusions and limits of the study: Unlike mouse skin, which is dominated by gammadelta T cells, normal human skin has resident alphabeta T cells that are also sequenced, and this complicates analysis of the scalp TCR repertoire. Shared TCR sequences between patients were less evident than in mice, which may be partly attributable to HLA diversity in the patient population. Compared with normal scalp, lesional scalp, particularly in alopecia totalis/universalis, had higher clonality and more expanded CD8+ clones, which suggests antigenic drive. Many expanded lesional clones persisted in scalp and blood during tofacitinib treatment, which may partly explain relapse after stopping treatment. The treated cohort was small, with a single nonresponder, so links between baseline CD8+ expansion and response need larger studies. Tofacitinib significantly decreased scalp clonality and the number of expanded CD8+ clones among the top 100 scalp clones.

Reading the germline V gene (reference sequence) gives CDR1 SGHKS and CDR2 YYEKEE. Between the V and J ends, shortened by 4 bases and 7 bases respectively, the junction contains 14 bases. The CDR3 holds 13 amino acids from the cysteine to the phenylalanine. CDR3 DNA only is kept here, 39 bases in frame from base 1. The time point label here, explained by the study, means: roughly 26 weeks on oral tofacitinib. Interpreted using the paper, the treatment or condition label stands for: oral pan-JAK inhibitor, 5-10 mg twice daily. Peripheral blood and lesional scalp punch biopsies were obtained from patients with alopecia areata. After PBMCs were isolated by density centrifugation and stained for CD3, CD4 and CD8, a FACSAria was used to sort CD4+ and CD8+ T cells. This clone was seen a few times. Its antigen target is currently unknown. There are no base qualities to consult, and no much larger clone falls within one base.

Library preparation was by the immunoSEQ multiplex PCR assay. RNA was extracted from all samples and reverse transcribed into cDNA, which served as template for TCR sequencing. First-strand cDNA was synthesized with SuperScript III using a 2:1 mix of oligo-dT and random hexamers. A synthetic immune receptor repertoire was used to measure amplification bias, and any remaining bias was corrected computationally. On the authors' methods: After raw reads were preprocessed to remove errors, the CDR3 was defined following IMGT conventions as running from the conserved cysteine to phenylalanine. To get clonality, Shannon entropy was normalized by log2 of the number of productive unique TCRs and the result was subtracted from 1. CD4 or CD8 identity of scalp clones was inferred by cross-referencing scalp TCRbeta sequences with sorted blood CD4 and CD8 repertoires. TCRdb took this table from immuneACCESS and kept in-frame rearrangements with V and J called. Such tables lack part of the clones; where checked against another copy, unresolved V genes explain under half of the gap, and the rest is unexplained. V and J calls and clone size come straight from that table; D and trimming were deduced from the DNA. The sample table contains fewer than 350,000 clones; only one count was recorded for nearly 60% of them. Of the sample, around 1.7% falls within the top ten clones.

The V and J segments used are TRBV5-5 and TRBJ2-5, and possibly TRBD1, on 6 matching bases. This specimen was CD4+ T cells sorted from blood, taken at week 24, from a patient treated with tofacitinib. This clonotype was sampled from a human donor with alopecia areata. The DNA sequence follows: TGTGCCAGCAGCATAAGGACAGCCGGGACCCAGTACTTC. This yields the protein CASSIRTAGTQYF.